A selection of T cell receptor beta chains follows, all from one sample in a study of graft-versus-host responses after intestinal transplantation. Assay used: immunoSEQ multiplex PCR; TCRdb lists only in-frame clones, some missing. The sample contains approximately 60,000 clones, 70% to 90% of which appear only once. The sequenced sample was PBMCs, obtained 26 days after transplant. The receptors were sampled from a human patient who received an intestinal transplant, so some T cells may come from the graft donor. Each CDR3 is given without its conserved first and last residue.

cdr3_aa: ASSQDQKAGGNYNEQF
j_call: TRBJ2-1
v_call: TRBV4-3

cdr3_aa: ASSLGTAQETQY
j_call: TRBJ2-5
v_call: TRBV11-2

cdr3_aa: ASSLETAGTTEAF
j_call: TRBJ1-1
v_call: TRBV7-6

cdr3_aa: ASTFGGGVQETQY
j_call: TRBJ2-5
v_call: TRBV6-5

cdr3_aa: ASSLGPPDEQY
j_call: TRBJ2-7
v_call: TRBV7-3

cdr3_aa: ASGPPRLTVVANVLT
j_call: TRBJ2-6
v_call: TRBV12-5

cdr3_aa: ASSQVAGDFQETQY
j_call: TRBJ2-5
v_call: TRBV4-1

cdr3_aa: ASSYGVTEAF
j_call: TRBJ1-1
v_call: TRBV19

cdr3_aa: ASSLEEQSTGELF
j_call: TRBJ2-2
v_call: TRBV7-9

cdr3_aa: SVEDIDWNIMNTEAF
j_call: TRBJ1-1
v_call: TRBV29-1

cdr3_aa: ASSVSSGGTNLNEQF
j_call: TRBJ2-1
v_call: TRBV9

cdr3_aa: ASSPGAYGYT
j_call: TRBJ1-2
v_call: TRBV28

cdr3_aa: ASRGTSGGAYNEQF
j_call: TRBJ2-1
v_call: TRBV5-4